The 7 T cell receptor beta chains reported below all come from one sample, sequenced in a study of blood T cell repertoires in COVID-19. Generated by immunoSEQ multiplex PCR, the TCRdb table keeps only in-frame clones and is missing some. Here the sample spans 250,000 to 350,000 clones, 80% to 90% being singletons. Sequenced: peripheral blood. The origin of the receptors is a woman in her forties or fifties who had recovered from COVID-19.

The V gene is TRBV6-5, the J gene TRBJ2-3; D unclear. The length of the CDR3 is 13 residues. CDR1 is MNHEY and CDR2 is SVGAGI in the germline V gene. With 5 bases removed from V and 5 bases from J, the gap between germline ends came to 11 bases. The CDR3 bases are TGTGCCAGCAGTACCACAGAGAGAGATACGCAGTATTTT. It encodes CASSTTERDTQYF.

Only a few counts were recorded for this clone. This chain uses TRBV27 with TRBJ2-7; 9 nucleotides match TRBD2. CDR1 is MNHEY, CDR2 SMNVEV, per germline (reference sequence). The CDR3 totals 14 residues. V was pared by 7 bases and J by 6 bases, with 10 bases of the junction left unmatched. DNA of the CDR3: TGTGCCAGCAATATTGGGCGGGGGGGCTCCGAGCAGTACTTC. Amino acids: CASNIGRGGSEQYF.

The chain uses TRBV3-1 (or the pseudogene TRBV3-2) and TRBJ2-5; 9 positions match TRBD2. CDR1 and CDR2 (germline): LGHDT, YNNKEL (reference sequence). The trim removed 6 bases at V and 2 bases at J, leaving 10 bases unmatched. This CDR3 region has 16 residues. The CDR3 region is CASRQTRTSGQETQYF. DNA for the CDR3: TGTGCCAGCAGACAGACTCGAACTAGCGGGCAAGAGACCCAGTACTTC.

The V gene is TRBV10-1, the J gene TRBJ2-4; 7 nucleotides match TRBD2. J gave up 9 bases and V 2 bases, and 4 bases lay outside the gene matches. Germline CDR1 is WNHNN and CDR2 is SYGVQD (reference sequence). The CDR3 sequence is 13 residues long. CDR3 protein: CASSESGVSIQYF. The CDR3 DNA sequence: TGCGCCAGCAGTGAGAGCGGGGTGAGCATTCAGTACTTC.

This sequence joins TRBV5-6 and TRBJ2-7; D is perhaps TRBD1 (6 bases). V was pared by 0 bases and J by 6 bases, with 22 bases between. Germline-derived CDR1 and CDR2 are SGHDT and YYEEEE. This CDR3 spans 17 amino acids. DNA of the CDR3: TGTGCCAGCAGCTTGGCGGGCCTAGCAGAGGGACACGGCGAGCAGTACTTC. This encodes CASSLAGLAEGHGEQYF.

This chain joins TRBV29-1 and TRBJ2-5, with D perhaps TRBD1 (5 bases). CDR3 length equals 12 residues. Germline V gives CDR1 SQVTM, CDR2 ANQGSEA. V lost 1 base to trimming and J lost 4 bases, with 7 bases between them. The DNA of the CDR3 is TGCAGCGTTGAAGTAGGGGCAGAGACCCAGTACTTC. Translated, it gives CSVEVGAETQYF.

The CDR3 nucleotides read TGTGCCAGCAGCTCACATAGGACAGGGCCGAACTACGAGCAGTACTTC. Translating it yields CASSSHRTGPNYEQYF. This chain connects TRBV7-8 to TRBJ2-7, with TRBD1 identical over 8 bases. CDR3 size: 16 residues. The junction had 11 bases not matched to a gene; V was cut back by 4 bases and J by 3 bases. Germline CDR1 reads SGHVS; CDR2 reads FQNEAQ.